The 14 T cell receptor beta chains below come from one sample, sequenced in a study of blood T cell repertoires in COVID-19. TCRdb's copy holds only in-frame clones and misses some; the assay was immunoSEQ multiplex PCR. Of approximately 260,000 clones in the sample, roughly 89% are singletons; the top ten hold less than 2.5%. What was sequenced was peripheral blood. These receptors were obtained from a man aged 45-65 years with acute or convalescent COVID-19.

V usage is TRBV6-5 and J usage is TRBJ1-1, with D unclear. Between the trimmed V and J ends, which lost 5 bases and 1 base, there was a span of 8 bases. CDR1 is MNHEY, CDR2 SVGAGI, per germline. The CDR3 extends over 13 amino acids. The CDR3 nucleotides are TGTGCCAGCAGTAACACAGAGAACACTGAAGCTTTCTTT. Protein sequence: CASSNTENTEAFF.

CDR3 in amino acids: CASSLLQAAYNEQFF. The CDR3 DNA reads TGTGCCAGCAGCCTATTGCAGGCCGCCTACAATGAGCAGTTCTTC. The J gene is TRBJ2-1, the V gene TRBV16; D remains unclear. The germline CDR1 and CDR2 sequences are KGHSY and FQNENV. Between the trimmed V and J ends, which lost 4 bases and 2 bases, there was a span of 12 bases. The CDR3 consists of 15 residues.

The J gene is TRBJ1-1, the V gene TRBV18; D may be TRBD1 (5 bases). V was cut by 6 bases and J by 3 bases, with 11 bases left in between. The CDR3 is 13 residues long. Germline loops: CDR1 KGHSH, CDR2 LQKENI. The chain's CDR3 is CASSRSGDTEAFF. The DNA for the CDR3 is TGTGCCAGCTCGCGTTCGGGGGACACTGAAGCTTTCTTT.

The J gene is TRBJ1-5, the V gene TRBV12-5, with 7 bases aligning to TRBD1. The germline V gene has CDR1 LGHNT and CDR2 FRNRAP. The CDR3 is 15 amino acids. Trimming removed 7 bases from V and 3 bases from J; junction bases left unmatched: 9. The DNA of the CDR3 is TGTGCTAGTGCCCCCGACAGGGTAGACAATCAGCCCCAGCATTTT. Translated, it gives CASAPDRVDNQPQHF.

This clone was seen just once. The CDR3 here is CASSLTGSGAKNIQYF. The DNA of the CDR3 is TGTGCCAGCAGTTTAACGGGATCGGGAGCCAAAAACATTCAGTACTTC. The J gene is TRBJ2-4, the V gene TRBV6-5, with D possibly TRBD2 on 5 matching bases. The CDR3 is made up of 16 amino acids. CDR1 is MNHEY, CDR2 SVGAGI, per germline. V shed 4 bases and J shed 0 bases, with 13 bases lying between them.

V is TRBV7-9 and J is TRBJ2-7; TRBD1 matches at 8 bases. Germline V CDR1 and CDR2: SEHNR, FQNEAQ (reference sequence). This CDR3 is 14 amino acids long. V was pared by 1 base and J by 3 bases, with 2 bases of the junction left unmatched. The CDR3 here is CASSLGGTGYEQYF. The CDR3 DNA is TGTGCCAGCAGCTTAGGAGGGACAGGCTACGAGCAGTACTTC.

This rearrangement joins TRBV19 to TRBJ1-5; maybe TRBD1 (6 bases). Germline V gene data show CDR1 as LNHDA and CDR2 as SQIVND (reference sequence). The CDR3 runs 14 residues. V was shortened by 2 bases and J by 9 bases, with 14 bases between the two germline ends. CDR3 protein: CASSIYEGGRPQHF. The CDR3 DNA follows: TGTGCCAGTAGTATATATGAGGGGGGGAGGCCCCAGCATTTT.

The CDR3 is CATSRERGDNSPLHF. For the CDR3, the DNA is TGTGCCACCAGCAGAGAAAGGGGCGATAATTCACCCCTCCACTTT. The chain has TRBV15 and TRBJ1-6, with TRBD1 as a possible D gene (5 bases). Trimming removed 0 bases at V and 5 bases at J, with 8 bases between. This CDR3 region has 15 residues. CDR1 and CDR2 (germline): LNHNV, YYDKDF (reference sequence).

This clone was observed a single time. The rearrangement links TRBV7-2 to TRBJ2-1; TRBD1 aligns across 7 bases. Unmatched junction bases numbered 8, after V lost 5 bases and J lost 10 bases. Germline V gene sequence: CDR1 SGHTA, CDR2 FQGNSA. The CDR3 sequence is 13 residues long. DNA for the CDR3: TGTGCCAGCAGCAGACGACAGGGCCAAGAGCAGTTCTTC. Translation: CASSRRQGQEQFF.

CDR3 bases: TGTGCCAGCTCCCCGACAGGTTCCTACAATGAGCAGTTCTTC. Amino acids: CASSPTGSYNEQFF. The J gene is TRBJ2-1, the V gene TRBV18; D is possibly TRBD1 (6 bases). Germline V gives CDR1 KGHSH, CDR2 LQKENI. Trimming left V 6 bases short and J 1 base short, with 10 bases between. CDR3 length equals 14 residues.

This clone showed up just once. This chain uses TRBV2 with TRBJ2-2; TRBD1 is a possible D gene (6 bases). Germline values: CDR1 SNHLY, CDR2 FYNNEI. The V end lost 8 bases, the J end lost 0 bases, and 13 bases lay between the germline ends. This CDR3 is built from 15 residues. The DNA for the CDR3 is TGTGCCAGCCGAGGGGGTAACGCGAACACCGGGGAGCTGTTTTTT. Its translation is CASRGGNANTGELFF.

This clone has only a few counts. The chain joins TRBV19 to TRBJ1-5; D is unresolved. Germline V gene data show CDR1 as LNHDA and CDR2 as SQIVND (reference sequence). The V end lost 5 bases, the J end lost 2 bases, and 13 bases lay between the germline ends. CDR3 size: 15 residues. CDR3 protein: CASSAWAQGNQPQHF. CDR3 coding DNA: TGTGCCAGTAGTGCGTGGGCGCAGGGCAATCAGCCCCAGCATTTT.

This sequence joins TRBV19 and TRBJ1-5, with 9 bases aligning to TRBD1. J lost 0 bases, V lost 7 bases, and 10 bases had no gene match. Per germline, CDR1 LNHDA and CDR2 SQIVND (reference sequence). The CDR3 runs to 17 residues. The CDR3 nucleotides read TGTGCCAGTACAGTACAGGGGGCGATTCTTAGCAATCAGCCCCAGCATTTT. It is translated as CASTVQGAILSNQPQHF.

CDR3: CASSPATGTEFYEQYF. CDR3 DNA: TGTGCCAGCTCACCTGCGACAGGGACGGAGTTCTACGAGCAGTACTTC. The chain employs TRBV18 and TRBJ2-7, with TRBD1 matching over 7 bases. Trimming removed 3 bases from V and 3 bases from J; junction bases left unmatched: 11. The CDR3 consists of 16 residues. Germline CDR1 reads KGHSH; CDR2 reads LQKENI.